This section outlines one T cell receptor (beta chain) sequence together with its context. Authors' processing steps: Researchers report that nucleated cell counts were estimated from reference gene primer amplification. Here immunoSEQ multiplex PCR was the method, and the copy in TCRdb shows in-frame clones only, minus some. V and J calls plus clone size are reproduced from that table; the DNA served to infer D and trimming. The sample shows roughly 380,000 clones, about nine tenths of them seen only once. The data are from a study of blood T cell repertoires in COVID-19. Study as a whole: PBMCs, B-cell-depleted T cells, or T cells were the source of the cDNA or gDNA that made up the material.

During active infection, Seattle patients enrolled and were then monitored through disease. V lost 0 bases to trimming and J lost 4 bases, with 11 bases between them. This CDR3 region has 15 residues. Germline CDR1 reads LGHDT; CDR2 reads YNNKEL (reference sequence). The material sequenced was peripheral blood. This clonotype originated in a woman between 40 and 50 years old with COVID-19, enrolled during active disease. The J gene is TRBJ2-3, the V gene TRBV3-1 (or the pseudogene TRBV3-2), with D possibly matching TRBD2 (6 bases). CDR3 in amino acids: CASSQDPGVPDTQYF. CDR3 nucleotides: TGTGCCAGCAGCCAAGATCCGGGAGTCCCAGATACGCAGTATTTT.